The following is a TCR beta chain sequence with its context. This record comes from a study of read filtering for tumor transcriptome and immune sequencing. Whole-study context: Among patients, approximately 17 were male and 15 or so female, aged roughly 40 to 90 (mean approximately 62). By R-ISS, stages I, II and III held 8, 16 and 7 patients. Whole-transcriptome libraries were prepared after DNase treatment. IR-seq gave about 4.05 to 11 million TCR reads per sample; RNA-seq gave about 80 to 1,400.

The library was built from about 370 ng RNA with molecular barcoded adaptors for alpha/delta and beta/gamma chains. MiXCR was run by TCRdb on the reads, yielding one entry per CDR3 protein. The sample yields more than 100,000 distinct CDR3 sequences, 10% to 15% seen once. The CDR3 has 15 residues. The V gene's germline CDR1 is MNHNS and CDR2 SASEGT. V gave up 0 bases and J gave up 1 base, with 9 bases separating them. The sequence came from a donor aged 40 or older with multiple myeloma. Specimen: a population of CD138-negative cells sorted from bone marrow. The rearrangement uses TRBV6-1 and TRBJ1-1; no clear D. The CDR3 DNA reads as TGTGCCAGCAGTGAAGCGACGAGTGGGAACACTGAAGCTTTCTTT. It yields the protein CASSEATSGNTEAFF.